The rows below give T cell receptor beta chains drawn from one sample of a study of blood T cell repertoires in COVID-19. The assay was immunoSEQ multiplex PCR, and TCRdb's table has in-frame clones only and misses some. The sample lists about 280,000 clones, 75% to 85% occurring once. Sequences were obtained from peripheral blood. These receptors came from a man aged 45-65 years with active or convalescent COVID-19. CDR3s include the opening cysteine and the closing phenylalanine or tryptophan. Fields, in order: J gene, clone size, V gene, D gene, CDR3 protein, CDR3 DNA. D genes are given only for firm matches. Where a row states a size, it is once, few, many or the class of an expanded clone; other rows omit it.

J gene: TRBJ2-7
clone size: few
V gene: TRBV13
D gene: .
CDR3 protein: CASSLRDKRDEQYF
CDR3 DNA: TGTGCCAGCAGCTTGAGGGACAAACGCGACGAGCAGTACTTC

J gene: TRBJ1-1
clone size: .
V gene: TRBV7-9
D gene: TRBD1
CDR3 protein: CASSLVDGQGAFF
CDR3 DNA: TGTGCCAGCAGCTTAGTAGACGGACAGGGAGCTTTCTTT

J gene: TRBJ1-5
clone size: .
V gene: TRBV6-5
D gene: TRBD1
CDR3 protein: CASNTGGLNQPQHF
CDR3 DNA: TGTGCCAGCAATACAGGGGGCTTAAATCAGCCCCAGCATTTT

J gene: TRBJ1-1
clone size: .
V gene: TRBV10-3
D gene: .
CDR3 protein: CAIRPTGTITEAFF
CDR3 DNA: TGTGCCATCAGGCCGACAGGAACCATCACTGAAGCTTTCTTT

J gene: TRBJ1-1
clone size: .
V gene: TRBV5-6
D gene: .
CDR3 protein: CASSRLGAGDMNTEAFF
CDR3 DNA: TGTGCCAGCAGCCGACTGGGGGCAGGGGACATGAACACTGAAGCTTTCTTT

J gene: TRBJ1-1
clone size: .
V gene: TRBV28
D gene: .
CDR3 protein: CASSSRQSNTEAFF
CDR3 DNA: TGTGCCAGCAGTTCGAGACAGTCGAACACTGAAGCTTTCTTT

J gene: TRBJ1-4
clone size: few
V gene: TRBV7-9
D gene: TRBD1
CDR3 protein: CASSLWGQGEEKLFF
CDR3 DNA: TGTGCCAGCAGCTTATGGGGACAGGGAGAGGAAAAACTGTTTTTT

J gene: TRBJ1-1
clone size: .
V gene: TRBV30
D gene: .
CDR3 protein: CAWSSYMNTEAFF
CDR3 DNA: TGTGCCTGGAGCTCCTATATGAACACTGAAGCTTTCTTT

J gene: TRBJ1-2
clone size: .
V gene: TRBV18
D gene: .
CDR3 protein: CASSPAGPNYGYTF
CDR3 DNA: TGTGCCAGCTCACCGGCGGGACCTAACTATGGCTACACCTTC

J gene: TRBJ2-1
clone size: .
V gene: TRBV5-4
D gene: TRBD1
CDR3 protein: CASSLPIAQGANNEQFF
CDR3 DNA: TGTGCCAGCAGCTTGCCAATCGCACAGGGGGCTAACAATGAGCAGTTCTTC

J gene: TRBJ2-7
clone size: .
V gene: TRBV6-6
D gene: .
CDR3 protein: CASSYGGGTYEQYF
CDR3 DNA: TGTGCCAGCAGTTACGGTGGAGGGACCTACGAGCAGTACTTC

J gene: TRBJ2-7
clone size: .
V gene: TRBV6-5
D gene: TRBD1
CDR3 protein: CASSYTGTGSHHEQYF
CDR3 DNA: TGTGCCAGCAGTTACACAGGGACAGGGTCTCACCACGAGCAGTACTTC

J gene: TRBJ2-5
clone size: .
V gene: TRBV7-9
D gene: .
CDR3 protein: CASSPRVGRPQETQYF
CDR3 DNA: TGTGCCAGCAGCCCGCGGGTAGGACGGCCCCAAGAGACCCAGTACTTC

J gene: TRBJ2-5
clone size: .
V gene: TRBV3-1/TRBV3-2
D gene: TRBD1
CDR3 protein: CASSRQGAGKETQYF
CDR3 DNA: TGTGCCAGCAGCAGACAGGGGGCAGGAAAAGAGACCCAGTACTTC

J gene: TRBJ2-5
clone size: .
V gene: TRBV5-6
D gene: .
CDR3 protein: CASSLEGDTPYGHGFYF
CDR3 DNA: TGTGCCAGCAGCTTGGAGGGGGACACCCCGTACGGACACGGGTTTTACTTC

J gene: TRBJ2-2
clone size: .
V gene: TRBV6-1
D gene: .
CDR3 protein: CASSEALGGWAGELFF
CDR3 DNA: TGTGCCAGCAGTGAAGCGCTAGGGGGATGGGCCGGGGAGCTGTTTTTT

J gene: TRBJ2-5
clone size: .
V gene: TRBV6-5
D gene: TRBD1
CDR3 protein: CASGRQGKETQYF
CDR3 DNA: TGTGCCAGCGGCAGACAGGGGAAAGAGACCCAGTACTTC

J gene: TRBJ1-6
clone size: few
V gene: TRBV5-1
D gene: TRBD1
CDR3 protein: CASRRQGRGSPLHF
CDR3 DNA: TGCGCCAGCAGACGACAGGGAAGAGGATCACCCCTCCACTTT

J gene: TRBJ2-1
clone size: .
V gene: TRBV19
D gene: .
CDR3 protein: CASSTIMAASSSYNEQFF
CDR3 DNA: TGTGCCAGTAGTACAATCATGGCCGCTAGCAGTTCCTACAATGAGCAGTTCTTC

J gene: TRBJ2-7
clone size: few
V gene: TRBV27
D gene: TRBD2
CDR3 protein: CASTTLAGVSEQYF
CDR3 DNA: TGTGCCAGCACCACCCTAGCGGGAGTTTCCGAGCAGTACTTC

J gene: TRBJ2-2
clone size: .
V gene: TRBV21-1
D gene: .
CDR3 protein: CASSKDGGRGQVGELFF
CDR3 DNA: TGTGCCAGCAGCAAAGACGGCGGCAGGGGGCAAGTCGGGGAGCTGTTTTTT

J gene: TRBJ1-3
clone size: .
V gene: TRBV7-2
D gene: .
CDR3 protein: CASSLALTELGNTIYF
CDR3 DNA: TGTGCCAGCAGCTTAGCGCTCACGGAGCTCGGAAACACCATATATTTT

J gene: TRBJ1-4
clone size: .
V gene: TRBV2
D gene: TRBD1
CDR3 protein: CASSGTGKEKLFF
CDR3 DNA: TGTGCCAGCAGCGGGACAGGGAAAGAAAAACTGTTTTTT

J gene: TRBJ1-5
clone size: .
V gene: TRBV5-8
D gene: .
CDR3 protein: CASSAGRNQPQHF
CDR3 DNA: TGTGCCAGCAGCGCGGGACGGAATCAGCCCCAGCATTTT

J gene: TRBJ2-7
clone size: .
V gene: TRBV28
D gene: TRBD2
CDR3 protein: CASPPNLAGGSYEQYF
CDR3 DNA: TGTGCCAGCCCACCAAATCTAGCGGGAGGCTCCTACGAGCAGTACTTC

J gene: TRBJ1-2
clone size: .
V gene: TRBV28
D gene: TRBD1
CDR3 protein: CASRGTENYGYTF
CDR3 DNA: TGTGCCAGCAGGGGGACAGAAAACTATGGCTACACCTTC

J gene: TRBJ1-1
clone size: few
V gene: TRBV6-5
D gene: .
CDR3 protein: CASSQIGQGRTAFF
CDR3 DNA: TGTGCCAGCAGTCAAATAGGGCAGGGGCGCACAGCTTTCTTT

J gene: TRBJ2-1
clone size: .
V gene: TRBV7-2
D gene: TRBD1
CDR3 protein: CASSSSPYRGLRGNEQFF
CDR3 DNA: TGTGCCAGCAGCTCAAGCCCCTACAGGGGGCTGAGGGGGAATGAGCAGTTCTTC

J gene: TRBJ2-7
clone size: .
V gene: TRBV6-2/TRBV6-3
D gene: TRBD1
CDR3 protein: CASSNPGTALNWDRYEQYF
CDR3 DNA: TGTGCCAGCAGTAACCCCGGGACAGCCCTTAATTGGGACCGATACGAGCAGTACTTC

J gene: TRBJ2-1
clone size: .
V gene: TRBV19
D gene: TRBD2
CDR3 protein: CASSIGRTSGRGTYNEQFF
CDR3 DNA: TGTGCCAGTAGTATAGGAAGGACTAGCGGGAGAGGAACCTACAATGAGCAGTTCTTC

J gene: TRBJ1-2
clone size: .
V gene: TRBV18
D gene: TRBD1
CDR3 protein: CASSRQGDGYTF
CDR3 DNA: TGTGCCAGCTCACGCCAGGGGGATGGCTACACCTTC